The T cell receptor beta chain described here comes from a study of identifying expanded T cells in peripheral blood. Notes on the study in general: Over approximately two and four weeks, about 17 and 20 clones changed, versus more than 1 between replicates. Variance in clone template counts between approximately 2-week samples significantly increased with total template count across all healthy donors.

The protocol was immunoSEQ multiplex PCR, while the TCRdb copy is restricted to in-frame clones and leaves out a portion. The table has some 130,000 clones, 86% seen once. A note on this clone: The antigen remains undetermined.

The germline V gene has CDR1 SGHTA and CDR2 FQGNSA. The CDR3 sequence is 17 residues long. Unmatched junction bases numbered 14, after V lost 6 bases and J lost 1 base. The clonotype originates from a person aged 18 to 75 in good health. The genes are TRBV7-2 and TRBJ2-5; 7 positions match TRBD1. Sequencing was carried out using blood. The CDR3 here is CASSQRPWTGVQETQYF. The CDR3 nucleotides are TGTGCCAGCAGTCAAAGGCCGTGGACAGGAGTCCAAGAGACCCAGTACTTC. Full variable domain (rest looked up from reference TRBV7-2 and TRBJ2-5): GAGVSQSPSNKVTEKGKDVELRCDPISGHTALYWYRQSLGQGLEFLIYFQGNSAPDKSGLPSDRFSAERTGGSVSTLTIQRTQQEDSAVYLCASSQRPWTGVQETQYFGPGTRLLVL.